This entry is about one T cell receptor (beta chain). The sample is drawn from a study of blood T cell repertoires in COVID-19. For the study at large: Samples representing acute and convalescent COVID-19 were sourced from the United States, Italy and Spain. T cells, B-cell-depleted T cells, or PBMCs supplied cDNA or gDNA.

Libraries were prepared by immunoSEQ multiplex PCR; TCRdb keeps only in-frame clonotypes and omits some of them. The sample has about 260,000 clones, approximately 86% seen once. From germline, CDR1 is ENHRY and CDR2 SYGVKD. The length of the CDR3 is 12 residues. V was cut by 3 bases and J by 8 bases, with 8 bases left in between. Source material: peripheral blood. The gene calls are TRBV10-3 and TRBJ2-1, with D uncertain. This receptor was obtained from a woman aged 55-70 years with COVID-19, enrolled during active disease. CDR3 in amino acids: CAISDLEYEQFF. The CDR3 bases are TGTGCCATCAGTGACCTAGAGTATGAGCAGTTCTTC.